Shown below are 13 T cell receptor beta chains from a single sample sequenced in a study of glioma-infiltrating T cells after dendritic cell vaccination. TCRdb's copy holds only in-frame clones and misses some; the assay was immunoSEQ multiplex PCR. The repertoire holds 91,000 or so clones, with 65% to 85% as singletons. Stated time point: after dendritic cell vaccination, including at tumor progression/relapse. Source: blood, taken after dendritic cell vaccination. The source is a human donor with glioblastoma.

The chain has TRBV29-1 and TRBJ2-6; D gene uncertain. The length of the CDR3 is 13 residues. Trimming took 3 bases from V and 1 from J, leaving 4 bases between them. Per the germline V gene, CDR1 is SQVTM and CDR2 is ANQGSEA. CDR3 sequence (DNA): TGCAGCGTTGACCAATCTGGGGCCAACGTCCTGACTTTC. Translation: CSVDQSGANVLTF. The whole variable domain, filled in from reference TRBV29-1 and TRBJ2-6, reads SAVISQKPSRDICQRGTSLTIQCQVDSQVTMMFWYRQQPGQSLTLIATANQGSEATYESGFVIDKFPISRPNLTFSTLTVSNMSPEDSSIYLCSVDQSGANVLTFGAGSRLTVL.

J is TRBJ2-1 and V is TRBV5-1; TRBD2 matches 8 bases. Trimming at V came to 3 bases and at J to 6 bases, leaving 8 bases not matched to a gene. The germline V gene encodes CDR1 SGHRS and CDR2 YFSETQ. The CDR3 spans 15 residues. In nucleotides, the CDR3 is TGCGCCAGCAGCTCGGCCAGCGGGAGTATCAATGAGCAGTTCTTC. It encodes CASSSASGSINEQFF. The full variable domain, its missing parts supplied by reference TRBV5-1 and TRBJ2-1, is KAGVTQTPRYLIKTRGQQVTLSCSPISGHRSVSWYQQTPGQGLQFLFEYFSETQRNKGNFPGRFSGRQFSNSRSEMNVSTLELGDSALYLCASSSASGSINEQFFGPGTRLTVL.

The V and J genes are TRBV2 and TRBJ2-7, with 10 positions matching TRBD1. Germline values: CDR1 SNHLY, CDR2 FYNNEI. V shed 7 bases, J shed 6 bases, and the junction held 6 bases outside the gene matches. The CDR3 spans 13 residues. CDR3 sequence (DNA): TGTGCCAGCACCGGACAGGGGGTGCGCGAGCAGTACTTC. Translation gives CASTGQGVREQYF.

The V call is TRBV7-3, the J call TRBJ2-7, with 11 bases matching TRBD1. The germline V gene encodes CDR1 SGHTA and CDR2 FQGTGA. CDR3 length: 13 residues. After removal of 5 bases from V and 7 bases from J, the junction contained 4 bases not matched to a gene. The CDR3 DNA is TGTGCCAGCAGCCAGGGACAGGGGGGTGAGCAGTACTTC. Protein sequence: CASSQGQGGEQYF.

This clone was detected only a few times. The CDR3 sequence is CASIGVDYGYTF. CDR3 coding DNA: TGCGCCAGCATAGGAGTCGACTATGGCTACACCTTC. The V call is TRBV10-2, the J call TRBJ1-2; the D is unclear. V shed 7 bases and J shed 3 bases, with 9 bases lying between them. CDR1 is WSHSY, CDR2 SAAADI, per germline. This CDR3 region has 12 residues.

This clone has a handful of counts. V usage is TRBV5-1 and J usage is TRBJ1-2; possible D gene TRBD1, 5 bases. The CDR3 loop spans 14 amino acids. The ends were cut back, 4 bases at V and 4 bases at J, with 14 bases in the middle. Germline V gene sequence: CDR1 SGHRS, CDR2 YFSETQ. For the CDR3, the DNA is TGCGCCAGCAGCCAGACGACAGAGGTCTATGGCTACACCTTC. It is translated as CASSQTTEVYGYTF.

This chain links TRBV7-2 with TRBJ2-1; 8 bases map to TRBD2. Germline V lookup: CDR1 SGHTA, CDR2 FQGNSA. V lost 1 base to trimming and J lost 2 bases; unmatched junction nucleotides: 7. The CDR3 sequence is 17 residues long. CDR3 DNA: TGTGCCAGCAGCTTAGTCCCTGGCGGGAGGACCTACAATGAGCAGTTCTTC. Amino acid sequence: CASSLVPGGRTYNEQFF.

This clone was counted a single time. The chain employs TRBV7-2 and TRBJ2-7, with 9 bases matching TRBD1. Germline V gives CDR1 SGHTA, CDR2 FQGNSA. This CDR3 has 16 residues. V lost 0 bases to trimming and J lost 4 bases; unmatched junction nucleotides: 7. This chain's CDR3 is CASSLARDRVGYEQYF. CDR3 in DNA: TGTGCCAGCAGCTTAGCTCGGGACAGGGTTGGTTACGAGCAGTACTTC. Full variable domain (missing parts from reference TRBV7-2 and TRBJ2-7): GAGVSQSPSNKVTEKGKDVELRCDPISGHTALYWYRQSLGQGLEFLIYFQGNSAPDKSGLPSDRFSAERTGGSVSTLTIQRTQQEDSAVYLCASSLARDRVGYEQYFGPGTRLTVT.

This clone was counted once. The chain uses TRBV6-5 and TRBJ1-4, with unresolved D. This CDR3 comprises 14 residues. Deletions cut 3 bases from V and 8 bases from J, with 13 bases between. The germline V gene encodes CDR1 MNHEY and CDR2 SVGAGI. CDR3: CASSYLASGEKLFF. CDR3 DNA sequence: TGTGCCAGCAGTTATTTGGCCTCGGGAGAAAAACTGTTTTTT.

The rearrangement uses TRBV2 and TRBJ1-2; maybe TRBD1 (5 bases). With 6 bases removed from V and 4 bases from J, the gap between germline ends came to 9 bases. CDR3 length: 12 amino acids. Looked up from germline, CDR1 is SNHLY and CDR2 is FYNNEI. CDR3 sequence (DNA): TGTGCCAGCAGGGGCGACAGCTATGGCTACACCTTC. Protein sequence: CASRGDSYGYTF.

This chain uses TRBV6-5 with TRBJ2-2, with D possibly matching TRBD1 (5 bases). Germline CDR1 MNHEY, CDR2 SVGAGI. V was trimmed by 6 bases and J by 9 bases, leaving 20 bases between them. This CDR3 has 15 amino acids. CDR3: CASSFTPKRGRELFF. The CDR3 DNA reads TGTGCCAGCAGCTTCACCCCAAAAAGGGGCCGGGAGCTGTTTTTT.

The chain employs TRBV6-5 and TRBJ1-4; D is perhaps TRBD1 (6 bases). The CDR3 runs to 14 residues. CDR1 MNHEY and CDR2 SVGAGI come from the germline V gene. V lost 4 bases, J lost 5 bases, and 11 bases lay in between. For the CDR3, the DNA is TGTGCCAGCAGTTGGGGACACGGGAATGAAAAACTGTTTTTT. This gives the protein CASSWGHGNEKLFF.

The chain couples TRBV6-5 to TRBJ1-4, with D unresolved. The CDR3 length is 15 residues. Germline V gene lookup returns CDR1 MNHEY and CDR2 SVGAGI. The V end lost 5 bases, the J end lost 4 bases, and 14 bases lay between the germline ends. CDR3 sequence (DNA): TGTGCCAGCAGTAGGACTTTCGGGAGTAATGAAAAACTGTTTTTT. This codes for CASSRTFGSNEKLFF.